Below are 19 T cell receptor beta chains sequenced from a single sample in a study of T cell clonotyping in hematopoietic cell transplantation. Assay used: immunoSEQ multiplex PCR; TCRdb lists only in-frame clones, some missing. The repertoire consists of tens of thousands of clones, with almost 97% occurring once and the leading ten covering around 1.7%. Time point defined: recipient sample about 28 days before transplant, after cytoreduction. The specimen was peripheral blood mononuclear cells, collected before stem cell transplant. The receptors were gathered from a woman between 45 and 65 years old with acute myeloid leukemia. Some clones in this sample may be carry-over from other donors' samples.

This clone was observed once. The rearrangement uses TRBV6-5 and TRBJ1-2; D uncertain. CDR3 length: 12 residues. V lost 5 bases, J lost 7 bases, and 11 bases lay in between. The germline V gene has CDR1 MNHEY and CDR2 SVGAGI. DNA for the CDR3: TGTGCCAGCAGTGAACTGGGTTCTGGCTACACCTTC. Encoded protein: CASSELGSGYTF.

The sample holds a few counts of this clone. V gene TRBV6-5 combines with J gene TRBJ2-5; D unclear. The germline V gene has CDR1 MNHEY and CDR2 SVGAGI. CDR3 length: 12 residues. Trimming removed 6 bases from V and 1 base from J, with 6 bases in between. CDR3 region: CASSGSQETQYF. The CDR3 DNA sequence: TGTGCCAGCAGCGGTTCCCAAGAGACCCAGTACTTC.

This clone has a single count. The chain couples TRBV6-1 to TRBJ1-6; 9 bases are shared with TRBD1. The V gene's germline CDR1 is MNHNS and CDR2 SASEGT. J lost 3 bases, V lost 5 bases, and 2 bases had no gene match. This CDR3 spans 15 amino acids. CDR3 in DNA: TGTGCCAGCAGTCTGACAGGGGGCTATAATTCACCCCTCCACTTT. This gives the protein CASSLTGGYNSPLHF.

The chain recombines TRBV7-2 with TRBJ1-2; no definite D call. The CDR3 covers 15 residues. CDR1 SGHTA and CDR2 FQGNSA come from the germline V gene. The V and J ends lost 1 base and 5 bases respectively, with 14 bases between them. The CDR3 DNA reads as TGTGCCAGCAGCTTAGATCACACCACCCCTTATGGCTACACCTTC. Its translation: CASSLDHTTPYGYTF. Drawing the rest from reference TRBV7-2 and TRBJ1-2, the complete variable domain is GAGVSQSPSNKVTEKGKDVELRCDPISGHTALYWYRQSLGQGLEFLIYFQGNSAPDKSGLPSDRFSAERTGGSVSTLTIQRTQQEDSAVYLCASSLDHTTPYGYTFGSGTRLTVV.

V usage is TRBV5-1 and J usage is TRBJ1-1; D is possibly TRBD1 (5 bases). V lost 7 bases and J 1 base, leaving 8 bases between the germline ends. Germline V gene sequence: CDR1 SGHRS, CDR2 YFSETQ. This CDR3 spans 12 amino acids. In DNA, the CDR3 is TGCGCCAGCGCAACAGGGAACACTGAAGCTTTCTTT. Its protein is CASATGNTEAFF.

The V and J genes are TRBV5-1 and TRBJ1-3; no reliable D call. Trimming took off 2 bases at V and 4 bases at J, with 16 bases between the two ends. The germline CDR1 and CDR2 sequences are SGHRS and YFSETQ. CDR3 size: 16 residues. CDR3 coding DNA: TGCGCCAGCAGCTTATATGACCCGGCTGTAGGAAACACCATATATTTT. Protein product: CASSLYDPAVGNTIYF.

The J gene is TRBJ2-2, the V gene TRBV11-3, with D possibly being TRBD1 (5 bases). Looked up from germline, CDR1 is SGHNT and CDR2 is YENEEA. Trimming took 0 bases from V and 3 from J, leaving 11 bases between them. The CDR3 totals 16 residues. The CDR3 loop is CASSLEGADHTGELFF. CDR3 bases: TGTGCCAGCAGCTTAGAAGGGGCCGACCACACCGGGGAGCTGTTTTTT.

V gene TRBV11-3 combines with J gene TRBJ2-7; D is perhaps TRBD2 (5 bases). The CDR3 runs 13 residues. Germline CDR1 and CDR2: SGHNT and YENEEA. The germline V and J ends were trimmed by 5 bases and 6 bases, with 14 bases remaining between them. CDR3 loop: CASSTRASSEQYF. The CDR3 DNA sequence: TGTGCCAGCAGCACCCGGGCTAGCTCCGAGCAGTACTTC.

The V and J genes are TRBV2 and TRBJ2-7; D gene uncertain. From germline, CDR1 is SNHLY and CDR2 FYNNEI. Trimming took off 7 bases at V and 5 bases at J, with 6 bases between the two ends. The length of the CDR3 is 10 residues. DNA of the CDR3: TGTGCCAGCACAGGTGACGAGCAGTACTTC. Translation gives CASTGDEQYF.

The chain has TRBV5-1 and TRBJ2-2; no clear D. Germline lookup yields CDR1 SGHRS and CDR2 YFSETQ. V shed 1 base and J shed 0 bases, with 7 bases lying between them. CDR3 length: 15 residues. CDR3 DNA sequence: TGCGCCAGCAGCTTGACGGGTGCGAACACCGGGGAGCTGTTTTTT. This gives the protein CASSLTGANTGELFF.

This chain links TRBV6-5 with TRBJ2-2; weak D call: TRBD2 (5 bases). The length of the CDR3 is 13 residues. The germline V gene encodes CDR1 MNHEY and CDR2 SVGAGI. Between the trimmed V and J ends, which lost 6 bases and 6 bases, there was a span of 11 bases. This CDR3 reads CASRRDRSGELFF. The CDR3 DNA sequence: TGTGCCAGCAGGAGGGATCGTTCCGGGGAGCTGTTTTTT.

The chain combines TRBV29-1 with TRBJ2-1, with 13 bases lining up with TRBD2. Germline V gene data show CDR1 as SQVTM and CDR2 as ANQGSEA. This CDR3 contains 13 residues. Unmatched junction bases numbered 3, after V lost 8 bases and J lost 5 bases. The CDR3 sequence: CSLGLAGNNEQFF. In DNA, the CDR3 is TGCAGCCTGGGACTAGCGGGAAACAATGAGCAGTTCTTC.

The sample holds one count of this clone. The rearrangement links TRBV5-1 to TRBJ1-6; 8 nucleotides agree with TRBD1. From germline, CDR1 is SGHRS and CDR2 YFSETQ. V was clipped by 0 bases and J by 6 bases; unmatched bases: 5. This CDR3 region has 16 residues. CDR3 sequence (DNA): TGCGCCAGCAGCTTGGCAGGGGGCCGGGGTAATTCACCCCTCCACTTT. Translation gives CASSLAGGRGNSPLHF.

This chain joins TRBV30 and TRBJ1-4; 10 bases are a match to TRBD1. Germline CDR1 is GTSNPN and CDR2 is SVGIG (reference sequence). Unmatched junction bases numbered 9, after V lost 2 bases and J lost 6 bases. The CDR3 covers 16 residues. Here the CDR3 DNA reads TGTGCCTGGAGTTTTCCGACGACAGGGGGCGATGAAAAACTGTTTTTT. This codes for CAWSFPTTGGDEKLFF.

This chain connects TRBV7-2 to TRBJ1-4; 8 nucleotides line up with TRBD1. In germline, CDR1 is SGHTA, CDR2 FQGNSA. The V gene end was trimmed by 5 bases and the J gene end by 8 bases; junction bases not matched to a gene: 10. This CDR3 spans 15 amino acids. This CDR3 is CASSRTGQVEEKLFF. CDR3 nucleotide sequence: TGTGCCAGCAGCCGAACGGGACAGGTGGAGGAAAAACTGTTTTTT. The entire variable domain, with the rest obtained from reference TRBV7-2 and TRBJ1-4, is as follows: GAGVSQSPSNKVTEKGKDVELRCDPISGHTALYWYRQSLGQGLEFLIYFQGNSAPDKSGLPSDRFSAERTGGSVSTLTIQRTQQEDSAVYLCASSRTGQVEEKLFFGSGTQLSVL.

The rearrangement joins TRBV7-2 to TRBJ1-2; the D is unclear. Trimming took off 1 base at V and 4 bases at J, with 7 bases between the two ends. CDR1 is SGHTA and CDR2 is FQGNSA in the germline V gene. This CDR3 spans 13 amino acids. The CDR3 here is CASSLDRRYGYTF. Written as DNA, the CDR3 is TGTGCCAGCAGCTTAGACAGACGCTATGGCTACACCTTC.

The chain carries TRBV15 and TRBJ2-4, with TRBD2 identical over 7 bases. The trim removed 6 bases at V and 6 bases at J, leaving 11 bases unmatched. Germline lookup yields CDR1 LNHNV and CDR2 YYDKDF (reference sequence). This CDR3 is 15 amino acids long. CDR3 nucleotide sequence: TGTGCCACCAGAGGGTCTCGGGAGGTCGCAAACATTCAGTACTTC. Its translation: CATRGSREVANIQYF.

The gene calls are TRBV5-1 and TRBJ2-5; 10 bases agree with TRBD2. V dropped 5 bases and J dropped 4; count of bases not matched to a gene: 8. The CDR3 spans 15 residues. The V gene's germline CDR1 is SGHRS and CDR2 YFSETQ. In DNA, the CDR3 is TGCGCCAGCAGGCCTAGCGGGGGAGTATTAGAGACCCAGTACTTC. As protein: CASRPSGGVLETQYF.

V usage is TRBV9 and J usage is TRBJ2-3; TRBD1 matches at 8 bases. Trimming removed 7 bases from V and 2 bases from J; junction bases left unmatched: 9. Germline CDR1 and CDR2: SGDLS and YYNGEE. This CDR3 contains 15 residues. CDR3 nucleotides: TGTGCCAGCGCCCGGACAGGGTCGCACACAGATACGCAGTATTTT. This gives the protein CASARTGSHTDTQYF.